The following is a T cell receptor (beta chain) sequence with its context. Its antigen remains unidentified. These data originate in a study of Ad26.COV2.S vaccination and SARS-CoV-2 variants. Turning to the study itself: Ad26.COV2.S shots went into the muscle once or twice, 56 days apart.

Overall study results and limits: Considerable breadth of spike-specific CD8+ and CD4+ T cell responses has reportedly been documented following vaccination.

Per germline, CDR1 SGHAT and CDR2 FQNNGV. The length of the CDR3 is 15 residues. Trimming removed 5 bases at V and 8 bases at J, with 19 bases between. Treatment specified: about 20 received Ad26.COV2.S at low or high dose, single or two shots; several received placebo; per-sample allocation not given. Sample collection was performed on day 63 after the first vaccine or placebo injection. Boston supplied an adult donor aged 18-55 years. This vaccine is an Ad26 vector that expresses the Wuhan-strain SARS-CoV-2 spike. The method was immunoSEQ multiplex PCR; TCRdb's version includes in-frame clones alone and lacks a portion of them. The profile covers 300,000 to 350,000 clones, with about nine tenths appearing a single time and about 5% taken by the ten largest.

Specimen: peripheral blood, collected in a trial of Ad26.COV2.S vaccine versus placebo. The gene calls are TRBV11-2 and TRBJ2-4; the D is unclear. The clonotype was recovered from a person between 18 and 65 years old who received the Ad26.COV2.S COVID-19 vaccine or a placebo. DNA for the CDR3: TGTGCCAGCAGCGCGACAATTTCCCCCCGGGACATTCAGTACTTC. Its translation is CASSATISPRDIQYF.